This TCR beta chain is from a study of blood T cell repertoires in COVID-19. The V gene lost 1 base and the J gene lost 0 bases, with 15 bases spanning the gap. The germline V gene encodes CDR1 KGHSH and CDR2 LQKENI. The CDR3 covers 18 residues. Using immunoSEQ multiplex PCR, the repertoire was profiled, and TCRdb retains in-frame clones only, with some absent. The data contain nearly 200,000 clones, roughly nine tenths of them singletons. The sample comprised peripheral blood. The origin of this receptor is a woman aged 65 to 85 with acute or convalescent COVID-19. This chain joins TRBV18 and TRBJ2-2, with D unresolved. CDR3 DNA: TGTGCCAGCTCACCACTTAATATGGCCCTCGCGAACACCGGGGAGCTGTTTTTT. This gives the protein CASSPLNMALANTGELFF.